The T cell receptor (beta chain) under discussion was sequenced for a study of blood T cell repertoires in COVID-19. Turning to the study itself: COVID-19 samples from acute and convalescent phases originated in the United States, Italy and Spain. PBMCs, B-cell-depleted T cells, or T cells provided the cDNA or gDNA that made up the material.

In the original analysis: How many nucleated cells were present was estimated from reference gene primer amplification. Here immunoSEQ multiplex PCR was the method, and the copy in TCRdb shows in-frame clones only, minus some. V and J calls and clone size come straight from that table; D and trimming were deduced from the DNA. The sample lists some 75,000 clones, about three quarters seen once, with roughly 20% in the top ten. This CDR3 has 16 amino acids. Germline loops: CDR1 MDHEN, CDR2 SYDVKM. The germline V and J ends were trimmed by 3 bases and 3 bases, with 15 bases remaining between them. Source material: peripheral blood. The genes are TRBV28 and TRBJ2-1; TRBD1 is a possible D gene (6 bases). This receptor was taken from a woman aged 80 or over with active or convalescent COVID-19. The DNA for the CDR3 is TGTGCCAGCAGTTTGGTCGCCCAGGGGCTCTACAATGAGCAGTTCTTC. Amino acid sequence: CASSLVAQGLYNEQFF. Drawing the rest from reference TRBV28 and TRBJ2-1, the complete variable domain is DVKVTQSSRYLVKRTGEKVFLECVQDMDHENMFWYRQDPGLGLRLIYFSYDVKMKEKGDIPEGYSVSREKKERFSLILESASTNQTSMYLCASSLVAQGLYNEQFFGPGTRLTVL.